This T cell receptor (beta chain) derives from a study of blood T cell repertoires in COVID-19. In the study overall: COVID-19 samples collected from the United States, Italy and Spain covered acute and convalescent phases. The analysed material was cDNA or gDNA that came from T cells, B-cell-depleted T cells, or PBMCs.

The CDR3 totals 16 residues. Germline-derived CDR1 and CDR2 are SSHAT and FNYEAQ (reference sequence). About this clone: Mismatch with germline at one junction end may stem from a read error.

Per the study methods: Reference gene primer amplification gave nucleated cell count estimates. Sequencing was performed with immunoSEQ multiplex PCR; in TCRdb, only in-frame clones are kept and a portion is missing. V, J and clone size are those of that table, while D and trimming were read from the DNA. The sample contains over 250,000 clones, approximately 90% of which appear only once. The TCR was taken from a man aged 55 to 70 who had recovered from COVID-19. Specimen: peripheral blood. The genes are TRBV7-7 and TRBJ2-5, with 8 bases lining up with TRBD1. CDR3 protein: CASSFGQGFNQETQYF. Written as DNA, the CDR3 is TGTGCTAGCAGCTTCGGACAGGGTTTCAACCAAGAGACCCAGTACTTC.